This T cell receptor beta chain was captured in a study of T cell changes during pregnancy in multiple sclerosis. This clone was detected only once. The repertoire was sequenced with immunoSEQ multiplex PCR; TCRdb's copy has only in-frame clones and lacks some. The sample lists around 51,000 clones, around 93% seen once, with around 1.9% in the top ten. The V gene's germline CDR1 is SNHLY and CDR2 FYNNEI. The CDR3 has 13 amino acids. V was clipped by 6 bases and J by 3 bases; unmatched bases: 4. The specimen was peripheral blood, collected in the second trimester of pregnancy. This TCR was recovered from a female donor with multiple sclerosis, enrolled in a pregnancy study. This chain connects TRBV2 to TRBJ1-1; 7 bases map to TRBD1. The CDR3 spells CASREGQYTEAFF. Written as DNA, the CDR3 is TGTGCCAGCAGAGAGGGACAGTACACTGAAGCTTTCTTT.